These T cell receptor beta chains were read from a single sample in a study of cytomegalovirus exposure and HLA in healthy donors. The assay was immunoSEQ multiplex PCR, and TCRdb's table has in-frame clones only and misses some. The sample records more than 95,000 clones, over 70% being singletons. The sample comprised PBMCs. These receptors were collected from a woman aged 45-59 years in good health and CMV-seronegative. CDR3s include the opening cysteine and the closing phenylalanine or tryptophan. The order of the fields is clone size, V gene, D gene, J gene, CDR3 DNA, CDR3 protein. A D gene is named only where the DNA matches it firmly. Not all rows give a size; the values are once, few, many and, for expanded clones, a class.

-	TRBV19	-	TRBJ1-2	TGTGCCAGTAGTGGGATGGTGACAGGCAGTGGGGGCTACACCTTC	CASSGMVTGSGGYTF
few	TRBV14	-	TRBJ2-7	TGTGCCAGCAGCCATATTAGAGGACACCTCTACGAGCAGTACTTC	CASSHIRGHLYEQYF
-	TRBV5-4	-	TRBJ2-7	TGTGCCAGCAGCTTTCAGTCCACCTACGAGCAGTACTTC	CASSFQSTYEQYF
-	TRBV5-1	TRBD1	TRBJ1-5	TGCGCCAGCAGCCCCTGGCCGGGACAGAATAATCAGCCCCAGCATTTT	CASSPWPGQNNQPQHF
-	TRBV19	TRBD2	TRBJ2-7	TGTGCCAGTAGTATTGGGCTAGCGGGTAATTACGAGCAGTACTTC	CASSIGLAGNYEQYF
once	TRBV19	TRBD1	TRBJ1-3	TGTGCCAGTAGTATAGGGGGTGGGAATGCGGACAGGGGACCATCTATTGGAAACACCATATATTTT	CASSIGGGNADRGPSIGNTIYF
-	TRBV19	-	TRBJ1-5	TGTGCCAGTAGTATCCCGTTATCGGGGAAGGACTCCCAGCCCCAGCATTTT	CASSIPLSGKDSQPQHF
-	TRBV28	TRBD1	TRBJ1-2	TGTGCCAGCAGTCCAGGACAGGAGAACTATGGCTACACCTTC	CASSPGQENYGYTF
few	TRBV30	-	TRBJ2-2	TGTGCCTGGAATCTATACAGGGACACCGGGGAGCTGTTTTTT	CAWNLYRDTGELFF
-	TRBV7-9	-	TRBJ1-1	TGTGCCAGCAGCTACACCGGGGGACGGAACACTGAAGCTTTCTTT	CASSYTGGRNTEAFF